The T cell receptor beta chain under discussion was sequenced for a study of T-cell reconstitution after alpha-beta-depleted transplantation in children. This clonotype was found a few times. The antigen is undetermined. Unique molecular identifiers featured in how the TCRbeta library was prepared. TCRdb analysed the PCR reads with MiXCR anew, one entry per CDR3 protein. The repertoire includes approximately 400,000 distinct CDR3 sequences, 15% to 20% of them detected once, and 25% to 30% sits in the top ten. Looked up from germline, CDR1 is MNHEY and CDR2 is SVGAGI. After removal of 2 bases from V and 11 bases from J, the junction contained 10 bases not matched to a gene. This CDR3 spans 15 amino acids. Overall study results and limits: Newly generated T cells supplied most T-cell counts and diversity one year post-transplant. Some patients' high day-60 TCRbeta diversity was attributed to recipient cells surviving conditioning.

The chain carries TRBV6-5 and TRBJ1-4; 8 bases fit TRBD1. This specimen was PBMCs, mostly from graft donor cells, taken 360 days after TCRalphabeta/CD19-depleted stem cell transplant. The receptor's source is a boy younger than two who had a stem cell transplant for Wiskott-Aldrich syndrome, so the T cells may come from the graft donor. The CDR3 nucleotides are TGTGCCAGCAGTTACGATCGACAGGGGTTAGGGAAACTGTTTTTT. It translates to CASSYDRQGLGKLFF.